These 19 T cell receptor beta chains came from one sample sequenced in a study of graft-versus-host responses after intestinal transplantation (dated by TCRdb to the early 2020s). The antigens of these receptors remain unknown. Per the publication, the time point label means: cells obtained before transplantation from donor or recipient. Library prep was done by the immunoSEQ multiplex PCR assay. Sourced from immuneACCESS, this table was stored by TCRdb with only in-frame sequences that have V and J called. A share of the clones is absent; for the studies checked, an unresolved V gene accounts for under half, and the remainder has no known explanation. The table for this sample lists fewer than 110,000 clones; approximately 88% of them were counted only once. 0.6% to 0.8% of the sample belongs to the ten largest clones. The sequences come from unstimulated CD4+ T cells sorted from spleen or lymph node cells, collected before transplant. These receptors originate from a human donor who was the organ donor for an intestinal transplant.

V usage is TRBV29-1 and J usage is TRBJ2-1; a possible D gene is TRBD2 (5 bases). The V end was cut by 4 bases, the J end by 2 bases, with 12 bases between. The CDR3 spans 14 residues. The germline CDR1 and CDR2 sequences are SQVTM and ANQGSEA. The CDR3 sequence is CSVVGGFTYNEQFF. The CDR3 bases are TGCAGCGTTGTCGGCGGGTTTACCTACAATGAGCAGTTCTTC.

This clone is a singleton in its sample. The chain links TRBV4-1 to TRBJ1-2; possible D gene TRBD1, 5 bases. Germline assignment: CDR1 MGHRA and CDR2 YSYEKL. V was shortened by 2 bases and J by 0 bases, with 7 bases between the two germline ends. The CDR3 loop spans 14 amino acids. CDR3 coding DNA: TGCGCCAGCAGCCAACGACAGACTAACTATGGCTACACCTTC. Protein sequence: CASSQRQTNYGYTF.

V usage is TRBV13 and J usage is TRBJ1-1; unclear D gene. This CDR3 is 14 amino acids long. Germline CDR1 is PRHDT and CDR2 is FYEKMQ (reference sequence). V was clipped by 3 bases and J by 1 base, with 9 bases between them. CDR3 sequence: CASSFYGKNTEAFF. The CDR3 nucleotides read TGTGCCAGCAGCTTCTACGGGAAGAACACTGAAGCTTTCTTT.

The chain has TRBV6-1 and TRBJ2-3; the match to TRBD1 covers 10 bases. Germline loops: CDR1 MNHNS, CDR2 SASEGT. The CDR3 runs 15 residues. V was pared by 4 bases and J by 5 bases, with 6 bases of the junction left unmatched. The CDR3 coding sequence is TGTGCCAGCAGTGGACGGACAGGGGGGGTAGATACGCAGTATTTT. It encodes CASSGRTGGVDTQYF.

The V and J genes are TRBV25-1 and TRBJ1-1, with D tentatively TRBD1 (5 bases). The germline CDR1 and CDR2 sequences are MGHDK and SYGVNS. The length of the CDR3 is 13 residues. Between the trimmed V and J ends, which lost 4 bases and 10 bases, there was a span of 16 bases. The CDR3 sequence is CASSGPRGSGAFF. The DNA of the CDR3 is TGTGCCAGCAGTGGCCCTAGGGGTAGCGGAGCTTTCTTT. The variable domain in full, with the rest retrieved from reference TRBV25-1 and TRBJ1-1, is EADIYQTPRYLVIGTGKKITLECSQTMGHDKMYWYQQDPGMELHLIHYSYGVNSTEKGDLSSESTVSRIRTEHFPLTLESARPSHTSQYLCASSGPRGSGAFFGQGTRLTVV.

The chain carries TRBV6-6 and TRBJ2-3; D is unclear. The CDR3 runs to 16 residues. V was pared by 0 bases and J by 2 bases, with 12 bases between. Germline loops: CDR1 MNHNY, CDR2 SVGAGI (reference sequence). The CDR3 loop reads CASSYSGKDHTDTQYF. CDR3 in DNA: TGTGCCAGCAGTTACTCAGGAAAGGATCACACAGATACGCAGTATTTT.

The CDR3 sequence: CASSFGQADTQYF. CDR3 sequence (DNA): TGTGCCAGCAGCTTCGGACAGGCAGATACGCAGTATTTT. J is TRBJ2-3 and V is TRBV7-6, with 7 nucleotides matching TRBD1. J gave up 4 bases and V 3 bases, and 1 base lay outside the gene matches. Germline CDR1 SGHVS, CDR2 FNYEAQ. The CDR3 is 13 residues long. Together with reference TRBV7-6 and TRBJ2-3, the CDR3 gives the full variable domain: GAGVSQSPRYKVTKRGQDVALRCDPISGHVSLYWYRQALGQGPEFLTYFNYEAQQDKSGLPNDRFSAERPEGSISTLTIQRTEQRDSAMYRCASSFGQADTQYFGPGTRLTVL.

This clone appeared once. V usage is TRBV10-3 and J usage is TRBJ2-7; 7 bases match TRBD1. The CDR3 spans 13 residues. The germline V gene has CDR1 ENHRY and CDR2 SYGVKD. V shed 6 bases, J shed 0 bases, and the junction held 2 bases outside the gene matches. CDR3 residues: CAIRGDSSYEQYF. CDR3 sequence (DNA): TGTGCCATCAGGGGGGACAGCTCCTACGAGCAGTACTTC.

The chain is built from TRBV19 and TRBJ2-3, with D tentatively TRBD1 (5 bases). CDR3 length: 14 residues. Deletions cut 4 bases from V and 0 bases from J, with 8 bases between. Germline values: CDR1 LNHDA, CDR2 SQIVND (reference sequence). The CDR3 region has the DNA TGTGCCAGTAGTAGTGCAGGGAGCACAGATACGCAGTATTTT. Protein sequence: CASSSAGSTDTQYF. The full variable domain, rest sourced from reference TRBV19 and TRBJ2-3, is DGGITQSPKYLFRKEGQNVTLSCEQNLNHDAMYWYRQDPGQGLRLIYYSQIVNDFQKGDIAEGYSVSREKKESFPLTVTSAQKNPTAFYLCASSSAGSTDTQYFGPGTRLTVL.

This rearrangement joins TRBV9 to TRBJ2-1, with unresolved D. Looked up from germline, CDR1 is SGDLS and CDR2 is YYNGEE. The CDR3 runs to 13 residues. The V and J ends lost 0 bases and 9 bases respectively, with 10 bases between them. The CDR3 loop reads CASSVVPESEQFF. CDR3 bases: TGTGCCAGCAGCGTAGTCCCAGAAAGTGAGCAGTTCTTC.

The genes are TRBV6-6 and TRBJ1-1; no definite D call. CDR1 and CDR2 from the germline V gene are MNHNY and SVGAGI (reference sequence). The CDR3 consists of 14 residues. V was trimmed by 10 bases and J by 2 bases, leaving 17 bases between them. DNA of the CDR3: TGTGCCACCTTAGACTTCGCTGGAAACACTGAAGCTTTCTTT. Amino acid sequence: CATLDFAGNTEAFF.

The V call is TRBV11-3, the J call TRBJ2-2, with a tentative D call TRBD2 (5 bases). Germline assignment: CDR1 SGHNT and CDR2 YENEEA. The CDR3 loop spans 13 amino acids. Trimming took 5 bases from V and 4 from J, leaving 8 bases between them. The chain's CDR3 is CASSRAGTGELFF. In nucleotides, the CDR3 is TGTGCCAGCAGCCGCGCGGGCACCGGGGAGCTGTTTTTT.

This rearrangement joins TRBV6-5 to TRBJ1-5; TRBD1 aligns across 9 bases. J lost 7 bases, V lost 5 bases, and 6 bases had no gene match. Germline V gene lookup returns CDR1 MNHEY and CDR2 SVGAGI. The CDR3 runs to 14 residues. DNA of the CDR3: TGTGCCAGCAGTGCACAGGGGGCTGAGCAGCCCCAGCATTTT. Translating gives CASSAQGAEQPQHF.

The chain combines TRBV23-1 with TRBJ2-7; D perhaps matches TRBD1 (6 bases). TRBV23-1 is sorted into the ORF group, with uncertain function. This CDR3 contains 19 residues. Trimming removed 0 bases from V and 0 bases from J, with 21 bases in between. CDR3 sequence (DNA): TGCGCCAGCAGTCAATCTGGTCGCAGGGGAATCCTAAACTCCTACGAGCAGTACTTC. Protein: CASSQSGRRGILNSYEQYF.

The chain employs TRBV11-2 and TRBJ2-1; TRBD1 might be the D (6 bases). The ends were cut back, 7 bases at V and 6 bases at J, with 16 bases in the middle. The CDR3 is 14 amino acids. Germline V gene lookup returns CDR1 SGHAT and CDR2 FQNNGV. As DNA, the CDR3 is TGTGCCAGCACTCCCGGACAGTTTAGCAATGAGCAGTTCTTC. Amino acids: CASTPGQFSNEQFF.

The genes are TRBV6-1 and TRBJ2-1; unclear D gene. Trimming removed 4 bases at V and 7 bases at J, with 8 bases between. CDR1 MNHNS and CDR2 SASEGT come from the germline V gene. The CDR3 totals 12 residues. The chain's CDR3 is CASSALYNEQFF. The CDR3 nucleotides are TGTGCCAGCAGTGCCCTTTATAATGAGCAGTTCTTC.

About this clone: At one of its ends the junction is not consistent with the germline gene, which may arise from a read error. This sequence joins TRBV28 and TRBJ2-7; 7 bases line up with TRBD2. CDR1 MDHEN and CDR2 SYDVKM come from the germline V gene. The length of the CDR3 is 12 residues. The CDR3 loop reads CASCDAEGGVHF. The DNA of the CDR3 is TGTGCCAGCTGCGATGCGGAGGGAGGGGTTCACTTC.

The chain carries TRBV6-5 and TRBJ1-2; possible D gene TRBD1, 5 bases. Germline CDR1 reads MNHEY; CDR2 reads SVGAGI. The CDR3 length is 14 residues. V lost 6 bases, J lost 4 bases, and 15 bases lay in between. Here the CDR3 reads CASSQGSRGYGYTF. The CDR3 region has the DNA TGTGCCAGCAGCCAGGGATCCCGAGGCTATGGCTACACCTTC.

V usage is TRBV5-5 and J usage is TRBJ1-5, with 8 bases matching TRBD1. The V gene's germline CDR1 is SGHKS and CDR2 YYEKEE (reference sequence). The CDR3 extends over 15 amino acids. V trimming: 0 bases; J trimming: 6 bases; junction bases outside the gene matches: 5. The CDR3 sequence: CASSLGPQGGQPQHF. DNA for the CDR3: TGTGCCAGCAGCTTGGGCCCACAGGGGGGTCAGCCCCAGCATTTT.